One sample yielded the 11 T cell receptor beta chains listed below, sequenced in a study of early stage breast cancer tumors. Using immunoSEQ multiplex PCR, the repertoire was profiled, and TCRdb retains in-frame clones only, with some absent. The table has approximately 19,000 clones, roughly 76% seen once. The sequenced material came from blood. The source of these receptors is a person in their sixties or seventies with breast cancer.

This clone was counted between two and nine times. The rearrangement links TRBV15 to TRBJ2-7; perhaps D is TRBD1 or TRBD2 (5 bases each). This CDR3 spans 13 amino acids. Trimming stripped 6 bases from V and 0 bases from J, with 9 bases between. The germline CDR1 and CDR2 sequences are LNHNV and YYDKDF (reference sequence). The CDR3 is CATRAGSSYEQYF. The CDR3 DNA reads as TGTGCCACCAGGGCAGGGAGCTCCTACGAGCAGTACTTC.

The gene calls are TRBV27 and TRBJ2-1; 16 nucleotides match TRBD2. Trimming at V came to 5 bases and at J to 4 bases, leaving 11 bases not matched to a gene. The CDR3 covers 19 residues. From germline, CDR1 is MNHEY and CDR2 SMNVEV (reference sequence). The CDR3 DNA sequence: TGTGCCAGCAGTCACCTCCCGGGACTAGCGGGGGGGCTATACAATGAGCAGTTCTTC. Translated, it gives CASSHLPGLAGGLYNEQFF.

This clone was counted between two and nine times. This chain connects TRBV7-3 to TRBJ2-3; D may be TRBD1 (6 bases). Germline CDR1 is SGHTA and CDR2 is FQGTGA. Trimming cost V 2 bases and J 1 base, with 10 bases left between them. The CDR3 runs to 15 residues. The CDR3 sequence is CASSLEQGRTDTQYF. CDR3 DNA: TGTGCCAGCAGCTTAGAGCAGGGGCGCACAGATACGCAGTATTTT. The whole variable domain, filled in from reference TRBV7-3 and TRBJ2-3, reads GAGVSQTPSNKVTEKGKYVELRCDPISGHTALYWYRQSLGQGPEFLIYFQGTGAADDSGLPNDRFFAVRPEGSVSTLKIQRTERGDSAVYLCASSLEQGRTDTQYFGPGTRLTVL.

The genes are TRBV10-3 and TRBJ1-2, with TRBD1 matching 7 bases. This CDR3 is built from 19 residues. J lost 6 bases, V lost 2 bases, and 21 bases had no gene match. CDR1 is ENHRY and CDR2 is SYGVKD in the germline V gene. The CDR3 coding sequence is TGTGCCATCAGTGAGACCCCCGCGGAACGCAGGGGGTTTGGGGATGGCTACACCTTC. Encoded protein: CAISETPAERRGFGDGYTF.

The chain's CDR3 is CASEKPGQGRTEAFF. The CDR3 DNA reads as TGTGCCAGCGAGAAACCGGGACAGGGAAGGACTGAAGCTTTCTTT. This rearrangement joins TRBV6-5 to TRBJ1-1, with TRBD1 matching 9 bases. V was pared by 8 bases and J by 5 bases, with 12 bases of the junction left unmatched. CDR3 length: 15 residues. Germline CDR1 reads MNHEY; CDR2 reads SVGAGI.

The rearrangement joins TRBV11-3 to TRBJ2-7; 9 bases are a match to TRBD1. This CDR3 has 13 residues. Trimming cost V 5 bases and J 5 bases; bases outside gene matches: 4. Germline V gene data show CDR1 as SGHNT and CDR2 as YENEEA. The CDR3 spells CASSPRTGDEQYF. Here the CDR3 DNA reads TGTGCCAGCAGCCCACGGACAGGGGACGAGCAGTACTTC.

This clone has a handful of counts. This chain joins TRBV30 and TRBJ2-7; TRBD2 might be the D (5 bases). CDR1 and CDR2 (germline): GTSNPN, SVGIG (reference sequence). The CDR3 totals 13 residues. Trimming stripped 1 base from V and 1 base from J, with 8 bases between. In nucleotides, the CDR3 is TGTGCCTGGAGTGGCACTAGTTCCTACGAGCAGTACTTC. Its translation is CAWSGTSSYEQYF.

The J gene is TRBJ1-2, the V gene TRBV19, with TRBD1 matching over 9 bases. The CDR3 has 15 amino acids. Germline V lookup: CDR1 LNHDA, CDR2 SQIVND (reference sequence). V was clipped by 5 bases and J by 8 bases; unmatched bases: 12. The CDR3 DNA is TGTGCCAGTAGTCTCCTTGGACAGGGGTCGGGCGGCTACACCTTC. This translates into CASSLLGQGSGGYTF.

CDR3 region: CASSLGGQPYSPLHF. The CDR3, as DNA: TGTGCCAGCAGCTTAGGGGGACAGCCCTATTCACCCCTCCACTTT. The chain employs TRBV11-2 and TRBJ1-6; 7 bases are shared with TRBD1. Germline V gives CDR1 SGHAT, CDR2 FQNNGV. V shed 1 base and J 8 bases; nucleotides not matched to a gene: 5. The CDR3 is 15 residues long.

This clone was seen a handful of times. The rearrangement joins TRBV7-3 to TRBJ2-3; 8 bases map to TRBD2. Looked up from germline, CDR1 is SGHTA and CDR2 is FQGTGA. With V trimmed by 3 bases and J by 5 bases, 10 bases remained unmatched. There are 16 residues in the CDR3. CDR3 nucleotide sequence: TGTGCCAGCAGCTTCGGTGGGGCGGGAGGAGGAGATACGCAGTATTTT. This encodes CASSFGGAGGGDTQYF.

This chain connects TRBV6-4 to TRBJ2-2; possibly TRBD1 or TRBD2 for D (6 bases each). Trimming took 5 bases from V and 5 from J, leaving 18 bases between them. This CDR3 has 16 amino acids. Germline V gene data show CDR1 as MRHNA and CDR2 as SNTAGT. CDR3 residues: CASSSVSGALTGELFF. The DNA for the CDR3 is TGTGCCAGCAGTTCCGTTTCGGGGGCTTTGACCGGGGAGCTGTTTTTT.